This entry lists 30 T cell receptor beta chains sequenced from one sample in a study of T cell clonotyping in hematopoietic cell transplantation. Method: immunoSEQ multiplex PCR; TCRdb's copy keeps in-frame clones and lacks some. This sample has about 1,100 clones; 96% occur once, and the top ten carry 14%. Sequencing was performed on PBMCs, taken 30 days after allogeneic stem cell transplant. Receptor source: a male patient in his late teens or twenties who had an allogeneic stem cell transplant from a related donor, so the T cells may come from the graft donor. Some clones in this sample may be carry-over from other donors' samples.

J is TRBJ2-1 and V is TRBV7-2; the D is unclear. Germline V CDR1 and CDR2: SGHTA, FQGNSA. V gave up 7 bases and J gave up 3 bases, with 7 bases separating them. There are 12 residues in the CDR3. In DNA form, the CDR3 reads TGTGCCAGCACTGGGATCTACAATGAGCAGTTCTTC. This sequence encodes CASTGIYNEQFF. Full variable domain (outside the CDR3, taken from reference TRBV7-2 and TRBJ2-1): GAGVSQSPSNKVTEKGKDVELRCDPISGHTALYWYRQSLGQGLEFLIYFQGNSAPDKSGLPSDRFSAERTGGSVSTLTIQRTQQEDSAVYLCASTGIYNEQFFGPGTRLTVL.

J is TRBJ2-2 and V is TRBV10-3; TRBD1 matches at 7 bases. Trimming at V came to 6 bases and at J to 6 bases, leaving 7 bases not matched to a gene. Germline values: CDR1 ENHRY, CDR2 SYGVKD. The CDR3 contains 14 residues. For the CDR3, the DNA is TGTGCCATCAGACCGGGACAGTCCCCCGGGGAGCTGTTTTTT. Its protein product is CAIRPGQSPGELFF.

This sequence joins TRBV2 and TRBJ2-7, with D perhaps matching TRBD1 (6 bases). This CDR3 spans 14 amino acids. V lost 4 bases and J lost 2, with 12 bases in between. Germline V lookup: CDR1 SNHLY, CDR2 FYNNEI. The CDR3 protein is CASSVWDTTYEQYF. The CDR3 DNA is TGTGCCAGCAGTGTCTGGGACACGACCTACGAGCAGTACTTC.

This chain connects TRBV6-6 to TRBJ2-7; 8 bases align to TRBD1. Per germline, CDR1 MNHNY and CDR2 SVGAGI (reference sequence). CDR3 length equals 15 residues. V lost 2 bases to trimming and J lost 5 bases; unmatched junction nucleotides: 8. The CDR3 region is CASSYPPRGQNEQYF. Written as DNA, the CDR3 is TGTGCCAGCAGTTACCCACCCAGGGGGCAGAACGAGCAGTACTTC.

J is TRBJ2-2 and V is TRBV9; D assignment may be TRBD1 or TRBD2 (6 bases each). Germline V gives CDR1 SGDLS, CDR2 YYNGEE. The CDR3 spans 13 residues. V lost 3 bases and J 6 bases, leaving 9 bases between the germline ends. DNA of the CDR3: TGTGCCAGCAGCGGAGGGGGGTCCGGGGAGCTGTTTTTT. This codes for CASSGGGSGELFF.

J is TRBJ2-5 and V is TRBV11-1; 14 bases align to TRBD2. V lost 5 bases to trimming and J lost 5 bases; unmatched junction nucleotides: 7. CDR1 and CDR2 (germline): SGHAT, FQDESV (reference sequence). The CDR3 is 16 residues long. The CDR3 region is CASSPPGLAGEETQYF. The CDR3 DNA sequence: TGTGCCAGCAGCCCTCCGGGACTAGCGGGAGAGGAGACCCAGTACTTC.

As DNA, the CDR3 is TGTGCCAGCAGCTTCGGACAGGTCGGGAACACCGGGGAGCTGTTTTTT. Protein sequence: CASSFGQVGNTGELFF. This sequence joins TRBV7-2 and TRBJ2-2; 7 bases match TRBD1. CDR3 length: 16 residues. Germline CDR1 is SGHTA and CDR2 is FQGNSA. V gave up 3 bases and J gave up 1 base; unmatched junction bases: 5.

The CDR3 is CASSEVGGTNEKLFF. In DNA, the CDR3 is TGTGCCAGCAGTGAGGTCGGCGGAACTAATGAAAAACTGTTTTTT. The J gene is TRBJ1-4, the V gene TRBV6-1; unclear D gene. The CDR3 length is 15 residues. The germline gives CDR1 MNHNS, CDR2 SASEGT. V shed 3 bases and J shed 1 base, with 9 bases lying between them.

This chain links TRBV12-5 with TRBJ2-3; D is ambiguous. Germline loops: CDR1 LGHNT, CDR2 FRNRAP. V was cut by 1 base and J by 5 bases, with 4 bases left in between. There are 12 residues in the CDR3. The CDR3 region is CASGLGEDTQYF. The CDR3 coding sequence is TGTGCTAGTGGTTTGGGTGAAGATACGCAGTATTTT.

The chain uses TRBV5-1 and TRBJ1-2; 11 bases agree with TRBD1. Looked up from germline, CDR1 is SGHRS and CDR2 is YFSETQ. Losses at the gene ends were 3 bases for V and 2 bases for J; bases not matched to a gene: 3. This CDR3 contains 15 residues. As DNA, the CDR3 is TGCGCCAGCAGCTATGGGACAGGGGGGAACTATGGCTACACCTTC. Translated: CASSYGTGGNYGYTF.

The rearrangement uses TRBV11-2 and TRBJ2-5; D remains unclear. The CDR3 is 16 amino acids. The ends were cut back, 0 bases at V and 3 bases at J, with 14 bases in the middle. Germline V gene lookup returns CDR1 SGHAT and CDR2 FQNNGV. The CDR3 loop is CASSLDVMATEETQYF. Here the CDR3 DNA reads TGTGCCAGCAGCTTAGATGTAATGGCGACCGAAGAGACCCAGTACTTC.

The CDR3 reads CASSQFQGYEQYV. For the CDR3, the DNA is TGCGCCAGCAGTCAATTTCAGGGTTACGAGCAGTACGTC. V is TRBV23-1 and J is TRBJ2-7, with D possibly matching TRBD1 (5 bases). TRBV23-1 is filed as an ORF, its function uncertain. This CDR3 spans 13 amino acids. V was trimmed by 1 base and J by 4 bases, leaving 8 bases between them.

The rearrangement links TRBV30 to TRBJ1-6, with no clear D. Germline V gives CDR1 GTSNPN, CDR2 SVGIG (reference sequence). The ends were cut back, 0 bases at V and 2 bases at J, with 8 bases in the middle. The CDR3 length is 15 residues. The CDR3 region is CAWSVEWPYNSPLHF. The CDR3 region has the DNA TGTGCCTGGAGTGTCGAGTGGCCCTATAATTCACCCCTCCACTTT. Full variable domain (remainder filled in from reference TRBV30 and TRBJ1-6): SQTIHQWPATLVQPVGSPLSLECTVEGTSNPNLYWYRQAAGRGLQLLFYSVGIGQISSEVPQNLSASRPQDRQFILSSKKLLLSDSGFYLCAWSVEWPYNSPLHFGNGTRLTVT.

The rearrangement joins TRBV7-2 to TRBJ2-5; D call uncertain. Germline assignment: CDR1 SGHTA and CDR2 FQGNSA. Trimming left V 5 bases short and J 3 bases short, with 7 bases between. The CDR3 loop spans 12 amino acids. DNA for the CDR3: TGTGCCAGCAGCCTGAACAAAGAGACCCAGTACTTC. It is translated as CASSLNKETQYF.

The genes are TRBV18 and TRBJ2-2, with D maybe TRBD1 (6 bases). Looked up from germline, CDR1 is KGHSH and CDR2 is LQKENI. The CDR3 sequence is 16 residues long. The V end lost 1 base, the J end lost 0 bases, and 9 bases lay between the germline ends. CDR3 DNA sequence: TGTGCCAGCTCACCACGGGACACCGCGAACACCGGGGAGCTGTTTTTT. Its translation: CASSPRDTANTGELFF.

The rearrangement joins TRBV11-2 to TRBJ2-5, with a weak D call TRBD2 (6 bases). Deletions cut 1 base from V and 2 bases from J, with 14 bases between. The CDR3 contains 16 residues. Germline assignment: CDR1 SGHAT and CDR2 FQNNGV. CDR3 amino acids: CASSLVEGTSQETQYF. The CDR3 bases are TGTGCCAGCAGCTTAGTGGAGGGGACTTCTCAAGAGACCCAGTACTTC.

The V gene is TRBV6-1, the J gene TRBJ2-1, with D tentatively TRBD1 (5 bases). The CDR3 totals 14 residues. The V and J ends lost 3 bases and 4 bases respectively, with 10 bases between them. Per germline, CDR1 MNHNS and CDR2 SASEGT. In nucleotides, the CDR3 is TGTGCCAGCAGTGACACGACAGATTACAATGAGCAGTTCTTC. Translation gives CASSDTTDYNEQFF.

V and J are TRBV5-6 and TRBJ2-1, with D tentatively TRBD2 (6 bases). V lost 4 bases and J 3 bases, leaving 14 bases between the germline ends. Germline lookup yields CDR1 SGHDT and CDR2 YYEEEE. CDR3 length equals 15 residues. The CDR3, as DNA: TGTGCCAGCAGCCCCCCGGGACTGGGCTACAATGAGCAGTTCTTC. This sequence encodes CASSPPGLGYNEQFF.

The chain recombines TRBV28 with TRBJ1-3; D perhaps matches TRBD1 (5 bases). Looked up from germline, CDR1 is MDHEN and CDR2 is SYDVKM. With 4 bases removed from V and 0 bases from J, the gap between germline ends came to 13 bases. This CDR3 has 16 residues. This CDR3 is CASSSYRFLSGNTIYF. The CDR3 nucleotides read TGTGCCAGCAGTTCATACAGGTTCCTCTCTGGAAACACCATATATTTT.

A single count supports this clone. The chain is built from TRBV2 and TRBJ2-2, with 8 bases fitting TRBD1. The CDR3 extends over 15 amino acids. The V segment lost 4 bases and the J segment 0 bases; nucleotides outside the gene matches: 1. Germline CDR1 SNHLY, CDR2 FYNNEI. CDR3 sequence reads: CASSVDRANTGELFF. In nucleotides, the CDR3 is TGTGCCAGCAGTGTGGACAGGGCGAACACCGGGGAGCTGTTTTTT. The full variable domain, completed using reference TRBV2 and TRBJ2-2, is EPEVTQTPSHQVTQMGQEVILRCVPISNHLYFYWYRQILGQKVEFLVSFYNNEISEKSEIFDDQFSVERPDGSNFTLKIRSTKLEDSAMYFCASSVDRANTGELFFGEGSRLTVL.

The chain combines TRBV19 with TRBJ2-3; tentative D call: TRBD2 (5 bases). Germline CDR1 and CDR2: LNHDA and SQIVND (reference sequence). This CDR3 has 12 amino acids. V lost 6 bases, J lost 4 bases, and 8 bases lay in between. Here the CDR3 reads CASSGNADTQYF. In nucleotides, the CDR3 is TGTGCCAGTAGCGGGAACGCAGATACGCAGTATTTT. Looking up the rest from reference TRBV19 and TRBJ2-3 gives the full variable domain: DGGITQSPKYLFRKEGQNVTLSCEQNLNHDAMYWYRQDPGQGLRLIYYSQIVNDFQKGDIAEGYSVSREKKESFPLTVTSAQKNPTAFYLCASSGNADTQYFGPGTRLTVL.

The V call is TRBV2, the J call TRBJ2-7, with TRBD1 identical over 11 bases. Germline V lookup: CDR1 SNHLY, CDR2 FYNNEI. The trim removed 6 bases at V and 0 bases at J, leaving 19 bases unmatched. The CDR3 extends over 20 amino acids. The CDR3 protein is CASSTLPGQGEDQHSYEQYF. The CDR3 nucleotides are TGTGCCAGCAGCACTTTACCGGGACAGGGGGAAGATCAGCACTCCTACGAGCAGTACTTC.

CDR3 loop: CASSQDSYGYTF. The CDR3 DNA reads as TGCGCCAGCAGCCAAGACAGCTATGGCTACACCTTC. The chain uses TRBV4-1 and TRBJ1-2; D is ambiguous. There are 12 residues in the CDR3. V was trimmed by 0 bases and J by 4 bases, leaving 3 bases between them. Germline CDR1 reads MGHRA; CDR2 reads YSYEKL.

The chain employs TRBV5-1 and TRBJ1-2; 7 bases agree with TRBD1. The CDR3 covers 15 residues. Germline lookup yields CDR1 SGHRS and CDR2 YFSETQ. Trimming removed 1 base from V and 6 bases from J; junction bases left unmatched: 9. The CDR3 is CASSLLPEQGNGYTF. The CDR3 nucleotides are TGCGCCAGCAGCTTGCTCCCTGAACAGGGGAATGGCTACACCTTC.

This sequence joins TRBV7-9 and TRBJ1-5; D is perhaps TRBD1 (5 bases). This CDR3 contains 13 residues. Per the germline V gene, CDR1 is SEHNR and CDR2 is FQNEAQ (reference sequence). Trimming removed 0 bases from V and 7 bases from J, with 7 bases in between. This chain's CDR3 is CASSLAGAQPQHF. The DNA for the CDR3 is TGTGCCAGCAGCTTAGCAGGGGCCCAGCCCCAGCATTTT.

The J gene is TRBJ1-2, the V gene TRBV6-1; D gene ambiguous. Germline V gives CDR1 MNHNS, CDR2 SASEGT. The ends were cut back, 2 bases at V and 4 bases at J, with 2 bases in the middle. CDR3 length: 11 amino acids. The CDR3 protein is CASSEIYGYTF. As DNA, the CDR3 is TGTGCCAGCAGTGAAATCTATGGCTACACCTTC.

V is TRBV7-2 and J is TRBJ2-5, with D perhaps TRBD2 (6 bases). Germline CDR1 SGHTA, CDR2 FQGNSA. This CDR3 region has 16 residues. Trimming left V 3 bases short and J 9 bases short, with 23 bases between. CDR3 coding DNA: TGTGCCAGCAGCTTCATCCGGGACTCCCTCCCATCTGCCCAGTACTTC. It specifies CASSFIRDSLPSAQYF.

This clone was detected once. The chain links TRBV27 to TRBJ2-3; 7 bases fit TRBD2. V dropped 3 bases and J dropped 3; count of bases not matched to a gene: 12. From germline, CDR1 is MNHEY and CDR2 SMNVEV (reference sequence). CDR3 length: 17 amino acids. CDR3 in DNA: TGTGCCAGCAGTTTTTACGCGGGAGCAATGGGTACAGATACGCAGTATTTT. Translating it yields CASSFYAGAMGTDTQYF.

The CDR3 sequence is CAISDGREERGYTF. In DNA, the CDR3 is TGTGCCATCAGTGACGGCAGGGAGGAGCGAGGCTACACCTTC. The V gene is TRBV10-3, the J gene TRBJ1-2, with D tentatively TRBD1 (5 bases). Per germline, CDR1 ENHRY and CDR2 SYGVKD. V lost 3 bases to trimming and J lost 8 bases, with 16 bases between them. This CDR3 has 14 amino acids.

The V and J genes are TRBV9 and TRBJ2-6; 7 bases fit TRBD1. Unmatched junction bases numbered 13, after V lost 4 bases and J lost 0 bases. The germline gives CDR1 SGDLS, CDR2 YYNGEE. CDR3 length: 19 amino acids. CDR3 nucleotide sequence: TGTGCCAGCAGCCCCCAGGGGGTAGCCTATTCCTCTGGGGCCAACGTCCTGACTTTC. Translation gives CASSPQGVAYSSGANVLTF.